The rows below give T cell receptor beta chains drawn from one sample of a study of CD8+CD57+ T cells in acquired aplastic anemia. Each CDR3 protein is one row after TCRdb ran MiXCR on the reads. Here the sample spans 100,000 to 150,000 distinct CDR3 sequences, around 41% being singletons. Sequencing was done on a sample of sorted CD4+, CD8+, or CD8+CD57+ T cells (not recorded which) from PBMCs. The receptors were sampled from a human donor in good health, serving as a control. Each CDR3 is given with its conserved first and last residue. The D gene is left open where the match is weak. Clone size, where shown, is once, few, many, or a class for clones that have expanded.

D,J,V,size,CDR3,DNA
.,TRBJ1-4,TRBV3-1,many,CASSHDSNEKLFF,TGTGCCAGCAGCCATGACAGTAATGAAAAACTGTTTTTT
.,TRBJ2-7,TRBV19,.,CASSIGRAYEQYF,TGTGCCAGTAGTATCGGCAGGGCCTACGAGCAGTACTTC
.,TRBJ1-6,TRBV12-3/TRBV12-4,.,CASTRRGDYNSPLHF,TGTGCCAGCACCCGGAGGGGGGACTATAATTCACCCCTCCACTTT
.,TRBJ1-2,TRBV14,.,CASSQGYGGSYGYTF,TGTGCCAGCAGCCAAGGGTATGGAGGGTCCTATGGCTACACCTTC
.,TRBJ1-1,TRBV15,.,CATSRDNRPTEAFF,TGTGCCACCAGCAGAGATAATCGTCCCACTGAAGCTTTCTTT
.,TRBJ1-1,TRBV6-1,many,CASRGLVAEAFF,TGTGCCAGCAGGGGGCTTGTGGCTGAAGCTTTCTTT
.,TRBJ1-3,TRBV7-9,many,CASRSGGLLGNTIYF,TGTGCCAGCAGATCGGGGGGGTTGCTCGGGAACACCATATATTTT
TRBD1,TRBJ1-5,TRBV20-1,.,CSATGTGNQPQHF,TGCAGTGCCACCGGGACAGGCAATCAGCCCCAGCATTTT
.,TRBJ2-5,TRBV6-5,many,CASSYRPDQETQYF,TGTGCCAGCAGTTACCGGCCTGATCAAGAGACCCAGTACTTC
TRBD1,TRBJ2-3,TRBV10-2,many,CASRNRGEADTQYF,TGCGCCAGCAGGAACAGGGGGGAGGCAGATACGCAGTATTTT
.,TRBJ2-2,TRBV7-8,once,CASSLTATNTGELFF,TGTGCCAGCAGCTTAACTGCGACGAACACCGGGGAGCTGTTTTTT
.,TRBJ1-1,TRBV20-1,many,CSADPRGGVEAFF,TGCAGTGCCGACCCCAGGGGTGGGGTTGAAGCTTTCTTT
TRBD1,TRBJ2-4,TRBV19,.,CASSIFSGGLAKNIQYF,TGTGCCAGTAGTATTTTTTCAGGGGGCCTAGCCAAAAACATTCAGTACTTC
.,TRBJ2-1,TRBV3-1,few,CASSQLTYPRDEQFF,TGTGCCAGCAGCCAGCTGACTTACCCTAGGGATGAGCAGTTCTTC